These 15 T cell receptor beta chains originate from one sample sequenced in a study of blood T cell repertoires in COVID-19. Sequenced by immunoSEQ multiplex PCR; TCRdb stores in-frame clones only, minus some. Here the sample spans around 380,000 clones, roughly 80% being singletons. The sequencing input was peripheral blood. These receptors all come from a human donor with acute or convalescent COVID-19. The donor label of this sample is uncertain.

In its sample, this clone was seen a few times. The chain joins TRBV15 to TRBJ2-7; a weak D match, TRBD2 (6 bases). V was pared by 3 bases and J by 2 bases, with 14 bases between. CDR1 is LNHNV, CDR2 YYDKDF, per germline (reference sequence). The CDR3 length is 15 residues. CDR3 sequence: CATSSALRGTYEQYF. CDR3 nucleotides: TGTGCCACCAGCAGTGCCCTTCGCGGGACCTACGAGCAGTACTTC.

This chain joins TRBV29-1 and TRBJ1-2, with 8 bases lining up with TRBD1. The CDR3 has 13 residues. The V gene's germline CDR1 is SQVTM and CDR2 ANQGSEA. Trimming at V came to 4 bases and at J to 4 bases, leaving 5 bases not matched to a gene. DNA for the CDR3: TGCAGCGTTGGGGAGACAGGGGCCTATGGCTACACCTTC. This gives the protein CSVGETGAYGYTF.

The chain employs TRBV3-1 (or the pseudogene TRBV3-2) and TRBJ1-1; 8 bases align to TRBD1. Per the germline V gene, CDR1 is LGHDT and CDR2 is YNNKEL (reference sequence). J gave up 5 bases and V 3 bases, and 8 bases lay outside the gene matches. This CDR3 has 15 amino acids. The CDR3 protein is CASSHRDRLGTEAFF. CDR3 nucleotides: TGTGCCAGCAGCCACCGGGACAGGTTAGGAACTGAAGCTTTCTTT.

The V gene is TRBV10-3, the J gene TRBJ1-1; the D is unclear. CDR3 length equals 17 residues. Germline lookup yields CDR1 ENHRY and CDR2 SYGVKD. Trimming cost V 3 bases and J 1 base, with 18 bases left between them. The CDR3 region has the DNA TGTGCCATCAGTGACCCCAGTCTTGGCATTACGAACACTGAAGCTTTCTTT. Translated: CAISDPSLGITNTEAFF.

The chain has TRBV10-1 and TRBJ2-1, with D maybe TRBD1 (6 bases). Germline lookup yields CDR1 WNHNN and CDR2 SYGVQD (reference sequence). This CDR3 is 12 amino acids long. The V end was cut by 7 bases, the J end by 6 bases, with 10 bases between. DNA for the CDR3: TGCGCCAGCAACCAAGGGGGCAATGAGCAGTTCTTC. Amino acids: CASNQGGNEQFF.

This chain links TRBV29-1 with TRBJ1-2; 7 positions agree with TRBD1. The CDR3 runs to 15 residues. V lost 4 bases, J lost 8 bases, and 16 bases stayed unmatched. In germline, CDR1 is SQVTM, CDR2 ANQGSEA. The CDR3, as DNA: TGCAGCGTTGGAATTAGGGGCGAGGGGGCTAAAGGCTACACCTTC. It encodes CSVGIRGEGAKGYTF.

The chain employs TRBV30 and TRBJ2-1; 11 nucleotides line up with TRBD1. Germline V gene sequence: CDR1 GTSNPN, CDR2 SVGIG (reference sequence). J was trimmed by 7 bases and V by 3 bases; bases with no gene match: 5. The CDR3 length is 14 residues. The DNA for the CDR3 is TGTGCCTGGAGCGGGACAGGGGGTGCGAATGAGCAGTTCTTC. Translation gives CAWSGTGGANEQFF.

This CDR3 reads CASRMAVNTEAFF. The CDR3 region has the DNA TGCGCCAGCAGAATGGCAGTGAACACTGAAGCTTTCTTT. The rearrangement links TRBV5-1 to TRBJ1-1; D unresolved. This CDR3 comprises 13 residues. Trimming removed 5 bases at V and 0 bases at J, with 8 bases between. Germline V CDR1 and CDR2: SGHRS, YFSETQ.

This clone showed up just a few times. The chain carries TRBV30 and TRBJ1-2, with D tentatively TRBD1 (5 bases). Germline CDR1 and CDR2: GTSNPN and SVGIG (reference sequence). Trimming removed 0 bases at V and 6 bases at J, with 11 bases between. The CDR3 loop spans 13 amino acids. The CDR3 DNA is TGTGCCTGGAGTGTACGAAGGGGCCATGGCTACACCTTC. Translating gives CAWSVRRGHGYTF.

This clone was seen a few times. The DNA for the CDR3 is TGTGCCAGCGGGGACAGCACCTACGAGCAGTACTTC. Its protein is CASGDSTYEQYF. The chain employs TRBV6-5 and TRBJ2-7, with 7 nucleotides matching TRBD1. Germline CDR1 MNHEY, CDR2 SVGAGI. J was trimmed by 2 bases and V by 8 bases; bases with no gene match: 3. CDR3 size: 12 residues.

The CDR3, as DNA: TGTGCCAGTAGTATAGTTCCAGAAAAACTGTTTTTT. Encoded protein: CASSIVPEKLFF. The chain is built from TRBV19 and TRBJ1-4; no reliable D call. V was shortened by 1 base and J by 8 bases, with 5 bases between the two germline ends. The CDR3 runs to 12 residues. CDR1 is LNHDA, CDR2 SQIVND, per germline (reference sequence).

The rearrangement joins TRBV28 to TRBJ1-2, with D uncertain. Germline CDR1 MDHEN, CDR2 SYDVKM. CDR3 size: 12 residues. V was trimmed by 6 bases and J by 8 bases, leaving 13 bases between them. In nucleotides, the CDR3 is TGTGCCAGCAGCGCCCTGGGGAGGGGCTACACCTTC. This codes for CASSALGRGYTF.

This clone was detected only a few times. The chain combines TRBV6-5 with TRBJ2-7; a weak D match, TRBD2 (6 bases). Trimming left V 4 bases short and J 6 bases short, with 10 bases between. This CDR3 is 12 amino acids long. Looked up from germline, CDR1 is MNHEY and CDR2 is SVGAGI. CDR3 region: CASSWGTGEQYF. CDR3 nucleotide sequence: TGTGCCAGCAGTTGGGGGACTGGCGAGCAGTACTTC.

V usage is TRBV27 and J usage is TRBJ2-1; 7 positions match TRBD2. Unmatched junction bases numbered 21, after V lost 6 bases and J lost 1 base. The CDR3 extends over 20 amino acids. The germline V gene has CDR1 MNHEY and CDR2 SMNVEV (reference sequence). CDR3 sequence: CASSPYPPSGAFPSYNEQFF. The CDR3 DNA reads TGTGCCAGCAGCCCTTATCCACCGAGCGGGGCCTTCCCTTCCTACAATGAGCAGTTCTTC.

This CDR3 reads CASSLTSDYEQYF. CDR3 sequence (DNA): TGCGCCAGCAGCTTGACTAGCGACTACGAGCAGTACTTC. The chain links TRBV5-1 to TRBJ2-7, with TRBD2 matching over 7 bases. CDR3 size: 13 residues. Germline trimming cut 1 base from V and 3 bases from J; bases unmatched to any gene: 1. Germline CDR1 is SGHRS and CDR2 is YFSETQ.